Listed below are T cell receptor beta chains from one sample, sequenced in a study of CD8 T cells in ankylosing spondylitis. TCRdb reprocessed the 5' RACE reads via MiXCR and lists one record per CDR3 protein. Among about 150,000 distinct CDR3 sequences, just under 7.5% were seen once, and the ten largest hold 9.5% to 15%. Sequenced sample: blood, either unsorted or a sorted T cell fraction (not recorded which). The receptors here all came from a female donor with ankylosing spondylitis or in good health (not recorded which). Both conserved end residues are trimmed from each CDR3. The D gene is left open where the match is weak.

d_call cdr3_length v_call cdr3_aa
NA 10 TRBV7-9 VSSSQLTGQY
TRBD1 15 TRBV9 ASSAHNEQGSNYGYT
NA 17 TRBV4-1 ASSLSPRPPRRYTGELF
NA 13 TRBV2 ASRLDGGYNSPLH
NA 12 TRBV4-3 ASSQESGAAEAF
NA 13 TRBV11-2 ASSLDRAAGETQY
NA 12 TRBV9 ASSRAPGDNEQF
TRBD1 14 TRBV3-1 ASSQERTGGRNEQY
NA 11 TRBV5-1 ASSSGYTGELF
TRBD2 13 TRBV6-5 ASSYGLAGYNEQF
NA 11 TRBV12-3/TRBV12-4 ASSLGRGDTQY
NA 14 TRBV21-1 ASSKEDGKGGNTIY
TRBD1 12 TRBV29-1 SVFLQGRDTEAF
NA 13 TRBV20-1 SAKPTLEVNTEAF
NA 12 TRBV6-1 ASSGQVLNQPQH
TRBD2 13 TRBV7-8 ASSYLSGGAGEQF
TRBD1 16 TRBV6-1 ASSLPQGAAGNGQPQH
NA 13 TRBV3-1 ASSLGHPKGYEQY
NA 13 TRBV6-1 ASSEAFRVTWEAF
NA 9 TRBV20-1 SARQTGELF
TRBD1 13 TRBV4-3 ASSQFRQGATEAF
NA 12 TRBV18 ANSPRQKNTEAF
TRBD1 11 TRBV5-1 ASSGTGTSGYT
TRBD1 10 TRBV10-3 AISALDREQY
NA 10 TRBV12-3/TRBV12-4 ASSLGPGAIY
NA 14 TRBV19 ASSLTGQAPNSPLH
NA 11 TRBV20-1 SARPTVNTATF
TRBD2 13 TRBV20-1 SASGGATNTGELF
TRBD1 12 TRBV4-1 ASSPETGGNTIY
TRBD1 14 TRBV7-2 ASSSDTGGGLSGYT
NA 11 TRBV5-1 ASSLSGGTEQY
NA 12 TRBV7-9 ASSFRDNSYEQY
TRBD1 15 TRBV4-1 ASSQDGDSANTGELF
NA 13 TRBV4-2 ASRRSQDTSEKLF
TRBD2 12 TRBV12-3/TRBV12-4 ASSFPLAGGTQY